This entry features one T cell receptor beta chain sequence. The antigen is unknown. Germline CDR1 is SGHAT and CDR2 is FQNNGV. V lost 5 bases to trimming and J lost 2 bases; unmatched junction nucleotides: 8. The CDR3 extends over 16 amino acids. This sample is drawn from a study of response to subunit inactivated influenza vaccine. Study results and caveats: Authors suggested each seasonal influenza vaccination recruits few new T cells.

Using its own MiXCR run on the RT-PCR reads, TCRdb lists one record per CDR3 protein. The data contain about 700,000 distinct CDR3 sequences, roughly 13% of them singletons. The rearrangement joins TRBV11-2 to TRBJ2-1, with TRBD1 matching 8 bases. The clonotype comes from a man in his fifties who received an inactivated influenza vaccine. Specimen: PBMCs from blood, collected less than 15 days before vaccination. CDR3: CASSPIPGQAYNEQFF. CDR3 nucleotide sequence: TGTGCCAGCAGCCCGATACCGGGACAGGCCTACAATGAGCAGTTCTTC.